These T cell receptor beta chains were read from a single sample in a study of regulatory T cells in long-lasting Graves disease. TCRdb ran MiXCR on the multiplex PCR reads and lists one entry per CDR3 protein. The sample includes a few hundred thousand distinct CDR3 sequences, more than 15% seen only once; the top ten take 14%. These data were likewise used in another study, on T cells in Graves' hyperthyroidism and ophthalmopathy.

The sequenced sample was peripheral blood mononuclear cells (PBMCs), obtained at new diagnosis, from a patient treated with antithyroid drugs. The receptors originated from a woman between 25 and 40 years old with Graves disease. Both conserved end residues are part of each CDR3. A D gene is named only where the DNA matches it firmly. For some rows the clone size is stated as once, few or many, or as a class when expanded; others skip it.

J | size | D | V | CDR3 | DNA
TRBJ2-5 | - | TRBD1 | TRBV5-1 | CASSRRQGPQETQYF | TGCGCCAGCAGCAGGAGACAGGGGCCCCAAGAGACCCAGTACTTC
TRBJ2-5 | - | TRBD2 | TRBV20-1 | CSAPNPGLAGAGQETQYF | TGCAGTGCCCCAAATCCGGGACTAGCGGGGGCCGGCCAAGAGACCCAGTACTTC
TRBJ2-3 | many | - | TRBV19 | CASSMDRGDTQYF | TGTGCCAGTAGTATGGACAGAGGAGATACGCAGTATTTT
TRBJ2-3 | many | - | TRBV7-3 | CASSPDHRSTDTQYF | TGTGCCAGCAGCCCAGACCACAGGAGCACAGATACGCAGTATTTT
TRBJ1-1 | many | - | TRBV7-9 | CASSLVAPNTEAFF | TGTGCCAGCAGCTTAGTCGCGCCAAACACTGAAGCTTTCTTT
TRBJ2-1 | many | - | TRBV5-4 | CASSIRQSSYNEQFF | TGTGCCAGCAGCATCCGACAGAGCTCCTACAATGAGCAGTTCTTC
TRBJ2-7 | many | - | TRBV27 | CASRMGGVYEQYF | TGTGCCAGCAGAATGGGGGGAGTCTACGAGCAATACTTC
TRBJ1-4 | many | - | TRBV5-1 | CASSLPSREKLFF | TGCGCCAGCAGCCTCCCCAGTCGAGAGAAACTGTTTTTT
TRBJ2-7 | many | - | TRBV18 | CASSRGGIPGSQSEQYF | TGTGCCAGCTCCCGAGGGGGGATCCCGGGCTCTCAAAGCGAGCAGTACTTC
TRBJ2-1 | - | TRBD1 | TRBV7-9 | CASSPGRGLYNEQFF | TGTGCCAGCAGCCCCGGCAGGGGGCTGTACAATGAGCAGTTCTTC
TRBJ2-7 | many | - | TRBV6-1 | CASRGFGTGEQYF | TGTGCCAGCAGAGGGTTCGGGACGGGCGAGCAGTACTTC
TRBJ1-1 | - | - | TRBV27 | CASSLSPTATNTEAFF | TGTGCCAGCAGTTTATCCCCGACAGCAACGAACACTGAAGCTTTCTTT
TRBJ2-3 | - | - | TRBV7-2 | CASSLGRAGTDTQYF | TGTGCCAGCAGCTTAGGTAGGGCAGGCACAGATACGCAGTATTTT
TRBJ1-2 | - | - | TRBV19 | CASRTTKGTGWDGYAF | TGTGCCAGTAGAACTACGAAGGGAACAGGGTGGGATGGCTACGCCTTC
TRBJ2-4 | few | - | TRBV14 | CASSQRSGNPVLLAKNIQYF | TGTGCCAGCAGCCAAAGGTCCGGCAATCCAGTACTTTTAGCCAAAAACATTCAGTACTTC
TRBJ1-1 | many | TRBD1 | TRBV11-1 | CASSRPGTGNTEAFF | TGTGCCAGCAGCCGACCCGGGACAGGGAACACTGAAGCTTTCTTT
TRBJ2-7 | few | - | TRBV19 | CASSSYRDQSSEQYF | TGTGCCAGTAGTAGCTACAGGGATCAGTCTTCCGAGCAGTACTTC
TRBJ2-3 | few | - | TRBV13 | CASSPYGAGITDTQYF | TGCGCCAGCAGCCCCTACGGCGCGGGAATCACAGATACGCAGTATTTT
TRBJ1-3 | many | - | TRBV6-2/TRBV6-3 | CASRDRRTDRRNTIYF | TGTGCCAGCAGAGACCGAAGGACAGATAGAAGAAACACCATATATTTT
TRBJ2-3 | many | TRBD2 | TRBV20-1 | CSARDSSGASGGEDTQYF | TGCAGTGCTAGAGATAGTTCCGGGGCTAGCGGGGGGGAAGATACGCAGTATTTT
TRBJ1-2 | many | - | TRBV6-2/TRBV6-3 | CASSYPKQGTYGYTF | TGTGCCAGCAGTTACCCTAAACAGGGTACCTATGGCTACACCTTC
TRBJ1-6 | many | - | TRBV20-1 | CSARAQGNSPLHF | TGCAGTGCTAGAGCCCAGGGTAATTCACCCCTCCACTTT
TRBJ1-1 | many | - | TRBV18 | CASSRQPNTEAFF | TGTGCCAGCTCACGACAGCCTAACACTGAAGCTTTCTTT
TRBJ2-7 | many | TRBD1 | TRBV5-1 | CASSFRDSDSYEQYF | TGCGCCAGCAGCTTCCGGGACAGTGATTCCTACGAGCAGTACTTC
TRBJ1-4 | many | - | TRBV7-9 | CASSLVTTNEKLFF | TGTGCCAGCAGTTTAGTTACAACTAATGAAAAACTGTTTTTT
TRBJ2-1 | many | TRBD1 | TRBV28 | CASSAPGQGANEQFF | TGTGCCAGCAGTGCCCCGGGACAGGGGGCCAATGAGCAGTTCTTC
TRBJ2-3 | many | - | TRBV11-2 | CASSFLAASPDTQYF | TGTGCCAGCAGCTTTTTGGCGGCTAGTCCAGATACGCAGTATTTT
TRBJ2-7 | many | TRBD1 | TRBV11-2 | CASSRPGQGSYEQYF | TGTGCCAGCAGCCGCCCTGGACAGGGGTCCTACGAGCAGTACTTC
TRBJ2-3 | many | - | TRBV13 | CASSFSFADTQYF | TGTGCCAGCAGCTTTAGTTTTGCAGATACGCAGTATTTT
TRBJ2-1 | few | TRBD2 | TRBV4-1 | CASSRVAGVIYNEQFF | TGCGCCAGCAGCCGCGTAGCGGGGGTTATCTACAATGAGCAGTTCTTC
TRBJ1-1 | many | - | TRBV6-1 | CASSRTKIVMNTEAFF | TGTGCCAGCAGTAGGACCAAGATCGTTATGAACACTGAAGCTTTCTTT
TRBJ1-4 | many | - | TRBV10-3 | CAISKTGSKSGEKLFF | TGTGCCATCAGTAAGACCGGGAGCAAATCGGGTGAAAAACTGTTTTTT
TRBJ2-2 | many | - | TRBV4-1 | CASSPNHGLTGELFF | TGCGCCAGCAGCCCCAACCACGGACTAACCGGGGAGCTGTTTTTT
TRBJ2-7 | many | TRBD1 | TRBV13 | CASSLAGTAYEQYF | TGTGCCAGCAGCTTAGCAGGGACAGCCTACGAGCAGTACTTC
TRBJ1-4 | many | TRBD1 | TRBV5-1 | CASSPRGTGSNEKLFF | TGCGCCAGCAGCCCGAGGGGGACAGGGTCTAATGAAAAACTGTTTTTT
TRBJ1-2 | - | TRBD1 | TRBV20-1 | CSARTGGNYGYTF | TGCAGTGCTAGAACAGGGGGGAACTATGGCTACACCTTC